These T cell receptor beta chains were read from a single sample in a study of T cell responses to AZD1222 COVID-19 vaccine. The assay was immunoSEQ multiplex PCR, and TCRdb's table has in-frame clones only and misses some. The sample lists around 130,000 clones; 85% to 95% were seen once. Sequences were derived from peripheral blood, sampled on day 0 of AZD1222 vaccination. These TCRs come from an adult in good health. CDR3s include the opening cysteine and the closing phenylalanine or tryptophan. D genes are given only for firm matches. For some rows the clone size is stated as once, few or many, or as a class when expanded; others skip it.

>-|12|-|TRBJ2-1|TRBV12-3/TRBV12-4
CASSLGVNEQFF
TGTGCCAGCAGTCTCGGGGTCAATGAGCAGTTCTTC
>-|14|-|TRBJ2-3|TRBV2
CASSRQGQTDTQYF
TGTGCCAGCAGTAGGCAGGGGCAAACAGATACGCAGTATTTT
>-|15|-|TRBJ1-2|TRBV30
CAWTVLRGRNYGYTF
TGTGCCTGGACCGTTCTTAGGGGTAGGAACTATGGCTACACCTTC
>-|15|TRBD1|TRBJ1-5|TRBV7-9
CASSPRGEGNQPQHF
TGTGCCAGCAGCCCCAGGGGGGAGGGCAATCAGCCCCAGCATTTT
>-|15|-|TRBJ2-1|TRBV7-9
CASSLALGPEKEQFF
TGTGCCAGCAGCTTAGCGCTAGGGCCGGAAAAGGAGCAGTTCTTC
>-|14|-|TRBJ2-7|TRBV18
CASSSRQSSYEQYF
TGTGCCAGCTCATCAAGACAGAGCTCCTACGAGCAGTACTTC
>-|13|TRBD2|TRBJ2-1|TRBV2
CASFSGGSNEQFF
TGTGCCAGCTTTAGCGGGGGGTCGAATGAGCAGTTCTTC
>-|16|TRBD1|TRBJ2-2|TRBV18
CASSPRTGTNTGELFF
TGTGCCAGCTCACCACGGACAGGGACGAACACCGGGGAGCTGTTTTTT
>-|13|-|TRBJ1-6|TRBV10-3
CAIRGERSSPLHF
TGTGCCATCAGGGGGGAGAGGAGTTCACCCCTCCACTTT
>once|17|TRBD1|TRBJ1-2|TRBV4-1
CASSQDSRTGSEGGYTF
TGCGCCAGCAGCCAAGATTCCCGGACAGGCTCTGAGGGTGGCTACACCTTC
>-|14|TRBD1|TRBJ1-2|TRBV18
CASSLDRTSYGYTF
TGTGCCAGCTCACTGGACAGGACGTCCTATGGCTACACCTTC
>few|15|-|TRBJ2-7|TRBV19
CASMGTARDHREQYF
TGTGCCAGTATGGGTACGGCACGAGACCACCGGGAGCAGTACTTC
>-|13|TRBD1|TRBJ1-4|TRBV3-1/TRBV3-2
CASSHTGDEKLFF
TGTGCCAGCAGCCATACAGGGGACGAAAAACTGTTTTTT
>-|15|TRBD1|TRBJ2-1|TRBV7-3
CASSPGQVSYNEQFF
TGTGCCAGCAGCCCAGGACAGGTCTCCTACAATGAGCAGTTCTTC
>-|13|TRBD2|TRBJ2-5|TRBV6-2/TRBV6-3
CASSLAGAETQYF
TGTGCCAGCAGTCTAGCGGGGGCAGAGACCCAGTACTTC
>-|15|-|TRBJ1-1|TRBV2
CASSEGGRLSLGAFF
TGTGCCAGCAGTGAAGGTGGCAGGTTGTCGCTTGGAGCTTTCTTT
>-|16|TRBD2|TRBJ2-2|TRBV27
CASSSTSVANTGELFF
TGTGCCAGCAGTTCAACTAGCGTCGCGAACACCGGGGAGCTGTTTTTT
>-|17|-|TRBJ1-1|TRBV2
CASRDPIPGRLNTEAFF
TGTGCCAGCAGGGACCCCATACCGGGACGGCTGAACACTGAAGCTTTCTTT
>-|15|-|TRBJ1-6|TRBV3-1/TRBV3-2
CASSQGVLWNSPLHF
TGTGCCAGCAGCCAAGGGGTCCTCTGGAATTCACCCCTCCACTTT
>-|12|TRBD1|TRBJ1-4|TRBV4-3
CASSLDRGNLFF
TGCGCCAGCAGCCTGGACAGGGGGAATTTATTTTTT
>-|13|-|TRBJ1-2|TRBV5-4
CASSPDINYGYTF
TGTGCCAGCAGCCCGGACATCAACTATGGCTACACCTTC
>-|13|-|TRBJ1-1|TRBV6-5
CASSRQLNTEAFF
TGTGCCAGCAGTAGACAGCTGAACACTGAAGCTTTCTTT
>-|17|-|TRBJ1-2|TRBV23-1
CASSQLPGQKYYYGYTF
TGCGCCAGCAGTCAATTGCCCGGACAGAAGTACTACTATGGCTACACCTTC
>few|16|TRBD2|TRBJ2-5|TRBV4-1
CASSPFSGGAHETQYF
TGCGCCAGCAGCCCCTTCAGCGGGGGGGCCCACGAGACCCAGTACTTC
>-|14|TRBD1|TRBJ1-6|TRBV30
CAWSDQGASSPLHF
TGTGCCTGGAGTGATCAGGGGGCATCATCACCCCTCCACTTT
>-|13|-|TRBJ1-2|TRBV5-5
CASSNQGPYGYTF
TGTGCCAGCAGCAACCAGGGCCCATATGGCTACACCTTC